This TCR beta chain was captured in a study of prognosis after radiotherapy for stage I lung cancer. The ends were cut back, 4 bases at V and 4 bases at J, with 10 bases in the middle. The CDR3 has 12 amino acids. Per the germline V gene, CDR1 is SQVTM and CDR2 is ANQGSEA. Details on this clonotype: A read error may be the cause here, since a much bigger clone is one base away. The conserved final phenylalanine or tryptophan is absent from the CDR3, which likely points to a read error.

Genomic DNA yielded TCR beta CDR3, amplified by two-round multiplex PCR. Used in first-round PCR were primers specific to each TRBV and TRBJ gene. TCRdb called the multiplex PCR reads again in MiXCR, with one record for every CDR3 protein. The sample includes 30,000 to 35,000 distinct CDR3 sequences, about 33% of them seen just once. The chain is built from TRBV29-1 and TRBJ2-5, with a weak D call TRBD1 (5 bases). This sequence was found in a donor at least 50 years old with non-small cell lung cancer. The input for sequencing was PBMCs, taken before or after stereotactic body radiation therapy (not recorded which). Here the CDR3 reads CSVGDRRETQYL. For the CDR3, the DNA is TGCAGCGTTGGTGACAGACGAGAGACCCAGTACTTA.